These 6 T cell receptor beta chains were sequenced from one sample in a study of neoadjuvant anti-PD-1 for oral cavity cancer. The protocol was immunoSEQ multiplex PCR, while the TCRdb copy is restricted to in-frame clones and leaves out a portion. The profile shows around 13,000 clones, around 69% of them singletons. Sequenced material: PBMCs, taken before nivolumab (anti-PD-1) treatment. These receptors originate from a person between 40 and 85 years old with oral cavity squamous cell carcinoma.

The V and J genes are TRBV2 and TRBJ2-1; 9 bases line up with TRBD1. Germline V gives CDR1 SNHLY, CDR2 FYNNEI. V lost 5 bases, J lost 0 bases, and 11 bases stayed unmatched. The CDR3 is 18 residues long. CDR3 coding DNA: TGTGCCAGCAGTCCTCGGGACAGGGCGACAAGCTCCTACAATGAGCAGTTCTTC. This translates into CASSPRDRATSSYNEQFF.

The chain uses TRBV11-3 and TRBJ1-6; TRBD1 aligns across 8 bases. After removal of 5 bases from V and 7 bases from J, the junction contained 4 bases not matched to a gene. In germline, CDR1 is SGHNT, CDR2 YENEEA. This CDR3 is built from 14 residues. The CDR3 DNA follows: TGTGCCAGCAGCCCAGGGGGCGCAAATTCACCCCTCCACTTT. It yields the protein CASSPGGANSPLHF. Supplemented by reference TRBV11-3 and TRBJ1-6, the full variable domain reads EAGVVQSPRYKIIEKKQPVAFWCNPISGHNTLYWYLQNLGQGPELLIRYENEEAVDDSQLPKDRFSAERLKGVDSTLKIQPAELGDSAVYLCASSPGGANSPLHFGNGTRLTVT.

The gene calls are TRBV6-5 and TRBJ2-1; D remains unclear. Germline V gene lookup returns CDR1 MNHEY and CDR2 SVGAGI. V dropped 6 bases and J dropped 2 bases, with 14 bases sitting between them. This CDR3 contains 15 residues. The CDR3 loop is CASRRARWAYNEQFF. The DNA for the CDR3 is TGTGCCAGCAGACGAGCTAGATGGGCCTACAATGAGCAGTTCTTC.

A few counts support this clone. The CDR3 loop reads CACKQVNEAFF. DNA of the CDR3: TGTGCCTGTAAACAGGTAAATGAAGCTTTCTTT. The chain uses TRBV30 and TRBJ1-1, with D possibly matching TRBD1 (5 bases). Germline lookup yields CDR1 GTSNPN and CDR2 SVGIG (reference sequence). Trimming left V 6 bases short and J 7 bases short, with 12 bases between. CDR3 length equals 11 residues.

The chain links TRBV7-3 to TRBJ2-1, with TRBD1 identical over 9 bases. In germline, CDR1 is SGHTA, CDR2 FQGTGA. CDR3 length equals 16 residues. The J segment lost 6 bases and the V segment lost 1 base, leaving 7 bases of the junction unmatched. The CDR3 DNA reads as TGTGCCAGCAGCTTAAGGGACAGGGTGGGTTCCAATGAGCAGTTCTTC. Amino acids: CASSLRDRVGSNEQFF.

There are a few counts of this clone. J is TRBJ1-2 and V is TRBV6-5, with a weak D call TRBD1 (6 bases). With 0 bases removed from V and 4 bases from J, the gap between germline ends came to 12 bases. Per germline, CDR1 MNHEY and CDR2 SVGAGI. The CDR3 covers 15 residues. Written as DNA, the CDR3 is TGTGCCAGCAGTTACTCGACCTCACAGGGCTATGGCTACACCTTC. Translating it yields CASSYSTSQGYGYTF.